One and the same sample provided the 18 T cell receptor beta chains below, sequenced in a study of blood T cell repertoires in COVID-19. The data were produced by immunoSEQ multiplex PCR, yet TCRdb's version contains in-frame clones alone and is incomplete. Of 130,000 or so clones in the sample, roughly 80% were seen once. The sequenced material came from peripheral blood. These receptors all come from a man in his 60s with acute or convalescent COVID-19.

This clone was detected only a few times. The chain joins TRBV24-1 to TRBJ1-2; possible D gene TRBD1, 6 bases. Between the trimmed V and J ends, which lost 5 bases and 6 bases, there was a span of 12 bases. The CDR3 consists of 13 residues. CDR1 is KGHDR, CDR2 SFDVKD, per germline. The DNA of the CDR3 is TGTGCCACCAGTGGGGGACAAGTTCATGGCTACACCTTC. Protein sequence: CATSGGQVHGYTF.

This chain joins TRBV27 and TRBJ2-1, with 9 bases lining up with TRBD2. The CDR3 consists of 14 residues. Germline-derived CDR1 and CDR2 are MNHEY and SMNVEV (reference sequence). Unmatched junction bases numbered 6, after V lost 2 bases and J lost 10 bases. CDR3 nucleotides: TGTGCCAGCAGTTTAGCGGGGGGGCCCCAAGAGCAGTTCTTC. Residues: CASSLAGGPQEQFF.

V gene TRBV19 combines with J gene TRBJ2-1; TRBD2 is a possible D gene (7 bases). V dropped 1 base and J dropped 9 bases, with 16 bases sitting between them. This CDR3 spans 15 amino acids. Looked up from germline, CDR1 is LNHDA and CDR2 is SQIVND (reference sequence). The CDR3 region is CASSIAASGGGEQFF. CDR3 DNA sequence: TGTGCCAGTAGTATAGCGGCTAGCGGAGGGGGTGAGCAGTTCTTC.

As DNA, the CDR3 is TGTGCCAGCAGCCAACGACTAGCGGCTTTAGTGCAGTTCTTC. Its translation: CASSQRLAALVQFF. This chain joins TRBV3-1 (or the pseudogene TRBV3-2) and TRBJ2-1; the match to TRBD2 covers 9 bases. J gave up 12 bases and V 2 bases, and 8 bases lay outside the gene matches. CDR1 is LGHDT, CDR2 YNNKEL, per germline (reference sequence). This CDR3 has 14 residues.

CDR3 in amino acids: CATSRDPTGLYSPLHF. In DNA form, the CDR3 reads TGTGCCACCAGCAGAGATCCTACAGGGTTGTATTCACCCCTCCACTTT. V gene TRBV15 combines with J gene TRBJ1-6; a possible D gene is TRBD1 (6 bases). CDR3 size: 16 residues. The germline gives CDR1 LNHNV, CDR2 YYDKDF (reference sequence). The V end was cut by 0 bases, the J end by 8 bases, with 14 bases between.

This chain uses TRBV5-5 with TRBJ2-5; 7 bases are a match to TRBD2. This CDR3 is 13 amino acids long. After removal of 4 bases from V and 4 bases from J, the junction contained 4 bases not matched to a gene. The germline V gene has CDR1 SGHKS and CDR2 YYEKEE (reference sequence). This chain's CDR3 is CASSRGSGETQYF. DNA for the CDR3: TGTGCCAGCAGCCGCGGGAGCGGAGAGACCCAGTACTTC.

This rearrangement joins TRBV5-1 to TRBJ1-3; 7 bases match TRBD1. V lost 4 bases, J lost 4 bases, and 2 bases stayed unmatched. The CDR3 is made up of 13 amino acids. Germline V gene data show CDR1 as SGHRS and CDR2 as YFSETQ. CDR3 DNA sequence: TGCGCCAGCAGCCGGGACAGCGGAAACACCATATATTTT. This translates into CASSRDSGNTIYF.

This chain links TRBV6-5 with TRBJ1-4, with 9 bases matching TRBD1. This CDR3 has 15 amino acids. V was pared by 8 bases and J by 4 bases, with 8 bases of the junction left unmatched. Germline V lookup: CDR1 MNHEY, CDR2 SVGAGI. The CDR3 sequence is CASAAWDRDNEKLFF. DNA of the CDR3: TGTGCCAGCGCTGCTTGGGACAGGGATAATGAAAAACTGTTTTTT.

The rearrangement uses TRBV7-2 and TRBJ2-7; the match to TRBD2 covers 7 bases. Germline CDR1 and CDR2: SGHTA and FQGNSA. CDR3 size: 15 residues. V shed 5 bases and J 0 bases; nucleotides not matched to a gene: 7. The CDR3 region is CASSISGASSYEQYF. The CDR3 nucleotides read TGTGCCAGCAGCATAAGCGGGGCCAGCTCCTACGAGCAGTACTTC. The full variable domain, with the rest looked up from reference TRBV7-2 and TRBJ2-7, is GAGVSQSPSNKVTEKGKDVELRCDPISGHTALYWYRQSLGQGLEFLIYFQGNSAPDKSGLPSDRFSAERTGGSVSTLTIQRTQQEDSAVYLCASSISGASSYEQYFGPGTRLTVT.

V gene TRBV19 combines with J gene TRBJ2-7; no reliable D call. CDR3 size: 13 residues. V lost 5 bases and J 3 bases, leaving 11 bases between the germline ends. Germline V gives CDR1 LNHDA, CDR2 SQIVND (reference sequence). As DNA, the CDR3 is TGTGCCAGTAGTGATCAGGTGAACTACGAGCAGTACTTC. It specifies CASSDQVNYEQYF. The entire variable domain, with the rest obtained from reference TRBV19 and TRBJ2-7, is as follows: DGGITQSPKYLFRKEGQNVTLSCEQNLNHDAMYWYRQDPGQGLRLIYYSQIVNDFQKGDIAEGYSVSREKKESFPLTVTSAQKNPTAFYLCASSDQVNYEQYFGPGTRLTVT.

The CDR3 sequence is CASSWAGGNTGELFF. The CDR3 nucleotides are TGTGCCAGCAGCTGGGCAGGGGGTAACACCGGGGAGCTGTTTTTT. The chain joins TRBV2 to TRBJ2-2; 7 bases map to TRBD1. In germline, CDR1 is SNHLY, CDR2 FYNNEI. V trimming: 6 bases; J trimming: 2 bases; junction bases outside the gene matches: 6. This CDR3 is built from 15 residues.

V gene TRBV5-4 combines with J gene TRBJ1-2, with 10 bases lining up with TRBD1. V was pared by 3 bases and J by 6 bases, with 8 bases of the junction left unmatched. Germline V gene data show CDR1 as SGHNT and CDR2 as YYREEE (reference sequence). The CDR3 is 15 amino acids. This CDR3 is CASSSPGQGFNGYTF. CDR3 nucleotides: TGTGCCAGCAGCTCTCCGGGACAGGGGTTTAATGGCTACACCTTC.

This chain uses TRBV10-1 with TRBJ2-3, with D unresolved. CDR3 length: 16 amino acids. Trimming pared 3 bases from V and 6 bases from J, leaving 19 bases between. Germline CDR1 reads WNHNN; CDR2 reads SYGVQD (reference sequence). This CDR3 is CASSEGRGTGTDTQYF. CDR3 DNA: TGCGCCAGCAGTGAAGGTCGAGGAACGGGTACTGATACGCAGTATTTT.

To note about this clone: The junction does not match germline at one end; this may be a read error. The chain joins TRBV2 to TRBJ2-7, with TRBD2 identical over 8 bases. Germline lookup yields CDR1 SNHLY and CDR2 FYNNEI. The CDR3 is 13 residues long. The CDR3 protein is CASRPSVGAGGLF. The CDR3 DNA reads TGTGCCAGCAGACCCTCGGTGGGGGCGGGGGGCTTATTC.

The V and J genes are TRBV7-8 and TRBJ1-4; 8 positions agree with TRBD1. V shed 3 bases and J 2 bases; nucleotides not matched to a gene: 2. The CDR3 sequence is 15 residues long. Germline V gene sequence: CDR1 SGHVS, CDR2 FQNEAQ. As DNA, the CDR3 is TGTGCCAGCAGCTTCCGACAGGGGACTAATGAAAAACTGTTTTTT. Translated, it gives CASSFRQGTNEKLFF.

The chain employs TRBV24-1 and TRBJ1-5; 7 bases align to TRBD1. Unmatched junction bases numbered 16, after V lost 12 bases and J lost 0 bases. This CDR3 has 17 residues. CDR1 and CDR2 (germline): KGHDR, SFDVKD. The CDR3 region is CAPEGTAPPYSNQPQHF. The CDR3, as DNA: TGTGCCCCCGAGGGGACAGCCCCCCCTTATAGCAATCAGCCCCAGCATTTT.

The chain recombines TRBV10-3 with TRBJ2-1; TRBD2 might be the D (5 bases). CDR3 length equals 14 residues. The V and J ends lost 3 bases and 4 bases respectively, with 10 bases between them. Per the germline V gene, CDR1 is ENHRY and CDR2 is SYGVKD. The CDR3 DNA is TGTGCCATCAGTGATCGGGGAATTTACAATGAGCAGTTCTTC. Residues: CAISDRGIYNEQFF.

This chain links TRBV2 with TRBJ2-2; 9 bases agree with TRBD1. Germline-derived CDR1 and CDR2 are SNHLY and FYNNEI. CDR3 length: 15 amino acids. Trimming at V came to 7 bases and at J to 2 bases, leaving 5 bases not matched to a gene. The CDR3 loop is CASNGDRVNTGELFF. As DNA, the CDR3 is TGTGCCAGCAATGGGGACAGGGTAAACACCGGGGAGCTGTTTTTT.